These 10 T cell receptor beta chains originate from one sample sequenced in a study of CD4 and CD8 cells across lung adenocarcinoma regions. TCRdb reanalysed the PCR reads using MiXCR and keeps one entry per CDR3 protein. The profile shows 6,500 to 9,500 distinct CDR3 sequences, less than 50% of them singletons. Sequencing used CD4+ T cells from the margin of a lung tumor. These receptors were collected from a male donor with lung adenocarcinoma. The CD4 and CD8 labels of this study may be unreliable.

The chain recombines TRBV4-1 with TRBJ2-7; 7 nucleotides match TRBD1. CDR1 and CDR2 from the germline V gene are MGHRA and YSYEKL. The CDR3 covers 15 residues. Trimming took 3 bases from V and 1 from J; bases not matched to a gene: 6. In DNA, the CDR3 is TGCGCCAGCAGCCACACCCGGGACAGATCCTACGAGCAGTACTTC. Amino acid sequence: CASSHTRDRSYEQYF.

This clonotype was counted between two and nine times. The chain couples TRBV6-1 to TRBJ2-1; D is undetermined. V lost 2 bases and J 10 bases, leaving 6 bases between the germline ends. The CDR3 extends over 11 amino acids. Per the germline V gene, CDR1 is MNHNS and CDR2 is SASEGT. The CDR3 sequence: CASSEFWEQFF. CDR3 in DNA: TGTGCCAGCAGTGAATTCTGGGAGCAGTTCTTC.

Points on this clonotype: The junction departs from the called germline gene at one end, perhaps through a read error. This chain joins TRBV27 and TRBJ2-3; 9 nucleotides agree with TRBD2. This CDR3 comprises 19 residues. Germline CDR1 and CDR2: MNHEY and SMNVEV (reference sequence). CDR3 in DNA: TGTGCCAGCCGCCCTGGAGGACTAGCGACATCGAGGGGGACAAATACGCAGTATTTC. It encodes CASRPGGLATSRGTNTQYF.

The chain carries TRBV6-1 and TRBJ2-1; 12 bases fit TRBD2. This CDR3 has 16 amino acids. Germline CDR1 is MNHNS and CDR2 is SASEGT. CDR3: CAGREPWTSGTNEQFF. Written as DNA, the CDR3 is TGTGCAGGCAGGGAACCGTGGACTAGCGGGACCAATGAGCAGTTCTTC.

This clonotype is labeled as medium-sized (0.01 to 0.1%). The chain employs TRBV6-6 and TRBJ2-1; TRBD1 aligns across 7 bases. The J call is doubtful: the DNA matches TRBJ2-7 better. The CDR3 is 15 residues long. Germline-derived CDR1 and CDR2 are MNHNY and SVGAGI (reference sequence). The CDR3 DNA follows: TGTGCCAGCAGTTACTGGAGACAGGGCGACAATGAGCAGTACTTC. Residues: CASSYWRQGDNEQYF.

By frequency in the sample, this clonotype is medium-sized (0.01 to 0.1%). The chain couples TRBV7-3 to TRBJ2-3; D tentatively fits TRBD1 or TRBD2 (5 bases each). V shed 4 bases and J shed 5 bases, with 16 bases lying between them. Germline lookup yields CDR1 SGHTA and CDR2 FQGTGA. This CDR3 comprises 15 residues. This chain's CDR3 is CASSSSGTGQDTQYF. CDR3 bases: TGTGCCAGCAGCTCCTCTGGGACGGGGCAAGATACGCAGTATTTT.

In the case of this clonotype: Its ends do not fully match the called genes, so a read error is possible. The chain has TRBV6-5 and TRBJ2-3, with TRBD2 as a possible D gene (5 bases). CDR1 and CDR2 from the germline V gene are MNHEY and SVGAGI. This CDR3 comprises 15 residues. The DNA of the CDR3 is TGTGCCAGCAGTGACACTAGTAAGACCACAGAGACCCAGTATTTC. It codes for CASSDTSKTTETQYF.

This chain's CDR3 is CASSQREGLGSPLHF. CDR3 sequence (DNA): TGTGCCAGCAGCCAGAGGGAGGGGCTAGGATCACCCCTCCACTTT. The gene calls are TRBV4-2 and TRBJ1-6, with TRBD1 as a possible D gene (5 bases). CDR1 LGHNA and CDR2 YNFKEQ come from the germline V gene. The CDR3 has 15 amino acids. V shed 3 bases and J shed 10 bases, with 16 bases lying between them.

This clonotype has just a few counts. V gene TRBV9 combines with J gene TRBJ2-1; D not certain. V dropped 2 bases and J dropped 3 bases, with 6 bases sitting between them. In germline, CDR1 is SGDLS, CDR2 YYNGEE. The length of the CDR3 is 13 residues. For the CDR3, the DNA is TGTGCCAGCAGCGTTCTAGACTACAATGAGCAGTTCTTC. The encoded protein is CASSVLDYNEQFF.

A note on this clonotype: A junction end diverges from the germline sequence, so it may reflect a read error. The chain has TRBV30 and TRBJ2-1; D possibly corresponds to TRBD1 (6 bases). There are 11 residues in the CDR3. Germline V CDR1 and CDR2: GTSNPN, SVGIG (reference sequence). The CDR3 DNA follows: TGTGCCTGGCCTATTTTTTTTGTAGGGGGTTGG. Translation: CAWPIFFVGGW.